The rows below give T cell receptor delta chains drawn from one sample of a study of Vδ1+ human thymocytes. TCRdb reanalyzed the multiplex PCR reads using CATT. The sample has 20,000 to 25,000 delta-chain clones, 25% to 30% seen once. The sample consisted of Vdelta1+ gamma-delta thymocytes from the thymus. The receptors come from a boy in the first two years of life who had congenital heart surgery. Both conserved end residues are trimmed from each CDR3. The order of the fields is V gene, J gene, CDR3 protein.

V: TRDV1; J: TRDJ1; CDR3: ALGEGPTFPWGIKFADKLI
V: TRDV1; J: TRDJ1; CDR3: ALGATFRPPLLGDTLLYTDKLI
V: TRDV1; J: TRDJ1; CDR3: ALGEPVVAGDYTDKLI
V: TRDV1; J: TRDJ1; CDR3: ALGRFPDLGYHNDKLI
V: TRDV1; J: TRDJ1; CDR3: ALGELSRGYRTDKLI
V: TRDV1; J: TRDJ1; CDR3: ALGGRLRCVMGDTHSPLYTDKLI
V: TRDV1; J: TRDJ1; CDR3: ALGAPGPSPNWGILPGDKLI
V: TRDV1; J: TRDJ3; CDR3: ALGELFLSTWDTRQMF
V: TRDV1; J: TRDJ1; CDR3: ALGELGSYFVREKLI
V: TRDV1; J: TRDJ1; CDR3: ALGHRERRPSYPVGDWADKLI
V: TRDV1; J: TRDJ2; CDR3: ALGLSGLGEIALTAQLF
V: TRDV1; J: TRDJ1; CDR3: ALGNSMRIRELKSVGLI
V: TRDV1; J: TRDJ1; CDR3: ALGELDPQKLI
V: TRDV1; J: TRDJ1; CDR3: ALGATRPGLQGDYTDKLI
V: TRDV1; J: TRDJ1; CDR3: ALGAIPPLLGGIHNTDKLI
V: TRDV1; J: TRDJ1; CDR3: ALGETPKLGDSRTDKLI
V: TRDV1; J: TRDJ1; CDR3: ALGANSYWGMFGFTDKLI
V: TRDV1; J: TRDJ2; CDR3: ALEEPLLGEPTQDLTAQLF
V: TRDV1; J: TRDJ1; CDR3: ALLAFLPHTAAYTDKLI
V: TRDV1; J: TRDJ1; CDR3: ALGELSPTWVGVKPDKLI
V: TRDV1; J: TRDJ1; CDR3: ALGGTPTQGMPYTDKLI
V: TRDV1; J: TRDJ1; CDR3: ALGISVIKRSLVLGDNEDKLI
V: TRDV1; J: TRDJ1; CDR3: AQSRTWRPYLNKLI
V: TRDV1; J: TRDJ1; CDR3: ALGEPGPGLGDTDKLI
V: TRDV1; J: TRDJ1; CDR3: ALGELGRGSTDKLI
V: TRDV1; J: TRDJ1; CDR3: ALGGLPTRPEVKLI
V: TRDV1; J: TRDJ1; CDR3: ALGDGGVGGRDYTDKLI
V: TRDV1; J: TRDJ1; CDR3: ALGELFPFFPDTDKLI
V: TRDV1; J: TRDJ1; CDR3: ALGEVGLGFTGRLGPWLI
V: TRDV2; J: TRDJ3; CDR3: ASNRSWATLQMF
V: TRDV1; J: TRDJ1; CDR3: ALGELREYWGIRGCGDKLI
V: TRDV1; J: TRDJ1; CDR3: ALGARSYSGGYGYSDKLI
V: TRDV1; J: TRDJ1; CDR3: ALGDLGFLPTGLLKADKLI
V: TRDV1; J: TRDJ1; CDR3: ALGELGLGDTLLI
V: TRDV1; J: TRDJ1; CDR3: ALGELPLYAPTHPYTDKLISKLI
V: TRDV1; J: TRDJ1; CDR3: ALGEPRGPEVTTDKLI
V: TRDV1; J: TRDJ1; CDR3: ALGPLSPGPHTDKLI
V: TRDV1; J: TRDJ1; CDR3: ALGELVWESGGYYTDKLI
V: TRDV1; J: TRDJ1; CDR3: ALGETSPVLGDPRWTDKLI
V: TRDV1; J: TRDJ1; CDR3: ALGERKGMYTDKLI
V: TRDV1; J: TRDJ1; CDR3: ALGGAPQEIRGADKLI
V: TRDV1; J: TRDJ1; CDR3: ALGESSHSELI
V: TRDV1; J: TRDJ1; CDR3: ALGEHLFARPSHTDKLI
V: TRDV1; J: TRDJ1; CDR3: ALGGPLRSMLI
V: TRDV1; J: TRDJ1; CDR3: ALGPHSFLRGRPLYTDKLI
V: TRDV1; J: TRDJ1; CDR3: ALGELNPYWGIPGRTDKLI
V: TRDV1; J: TRDJ1; CDR3: ALGEPTLGDTRRTVTDKLI
V: TRDV2; J: TRDJ3; CDR3: ACAISSWDTRQMF
V: TRDV1; J: TRDJ1; CDR3: ALGEKGERGILSDKLI
V: TRDV1; J: TRDJ1; CDR3: ALGEVPKESLLGDTDKLI
V: TRDV1; J: TRDJ1; CDR3: ALGVWPSYATGESDTDKLI
V: TRDV1; J: TRDJ1; CDR3: ALGEIPSRLYWGIFGTDKLI
V: TRDV1; J: TRDJ1; CDR3: ALVRRTRPTYTDKLI
V: TRDV1; J: TRDJ1; CDR3: ALGDFPRGPFVSQTGNTDKLI
V: TRDV1; J: TRDJ1; CDR3: ALGEGASFLRWGVYTDKLI
V: TRDV1; J: TRDJ1; CDR3: ALGTGVGWGIRDTDKLI
V: TRDV1; J: TRDJ1; CDR3: ALGERLPLWGIRLLSLPPAAVYNELI
V: TRDV1; J: TRDJ1; CDR3: ALGESGRGPRGTDKLI
V: TRDV1; J: TRDJ1; CDR3: ALGEPSCPLSGGLYTDKLI
V: TRDV1; J: TRDJ1; CDR3: ALGKPPAFRVLGGVVLI